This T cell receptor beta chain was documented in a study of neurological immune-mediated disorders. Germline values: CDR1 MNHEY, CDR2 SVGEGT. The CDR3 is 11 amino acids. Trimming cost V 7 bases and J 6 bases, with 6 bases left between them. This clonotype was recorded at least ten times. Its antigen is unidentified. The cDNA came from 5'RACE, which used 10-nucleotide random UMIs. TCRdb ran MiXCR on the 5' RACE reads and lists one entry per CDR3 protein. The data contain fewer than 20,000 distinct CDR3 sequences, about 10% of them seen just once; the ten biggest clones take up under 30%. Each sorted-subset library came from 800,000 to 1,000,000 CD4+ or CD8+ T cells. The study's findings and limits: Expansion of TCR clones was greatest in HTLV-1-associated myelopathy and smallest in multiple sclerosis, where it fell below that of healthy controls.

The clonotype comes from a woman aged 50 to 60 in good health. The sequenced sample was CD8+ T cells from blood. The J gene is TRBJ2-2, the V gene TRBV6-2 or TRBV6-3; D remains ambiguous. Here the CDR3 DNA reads TGTGCCAGCACTATAGCCGGGGAGCTGTTTTTT. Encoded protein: CASTIAGELFF.